This TCR beta chain appears in the sequencing data of a study of beta chain features in type 1 diabetes. Overall study findings and caveats: Among patients with Type 1 diabetes, TCRB CDR3s were moderately but significantly shorter in every one of the four CD4+ subsets.

Expressed TCRB transcripts were sequenced because the entire RNA isolate underwent reverse transcription. Libraries were prepared by immunoSEQ multiplex PCR; TCRdb keeps only in-frame clonotypes and omits some of them. The sample carries some 350,000 clones, roughly 14% recorded once. This CDR3 contains 13 residues. Trimming stripped 3 bases from V and 6 bases from J, with 11 bases between. Germline V gene lookup returns CDR1 KGHSH and CDR2 LQKENI. This clone was recorded a few times. Its antigen is currently unknown. The clonotype was recovered from a woman aged 18-30 years with type 1 diabetes. The chain links TRBV18 to TRBJ1-2; D gene unclear. The sample taken for sequencing was naive CD4+ T cells from blood. This CDR3 is CASSPRQPDGYTF. The CDR3 nucleotides are TGTGCCAGCTCACCTCGCCAACCAGATGGCTACACCTTC.